A selection of T cell receptor beta chains follows, all from one sample in a study of blood T cell repertoires in COVID-19. Using immunoSEQ multiplex PCR, the repertoire was profiled, and TCRdb retains in-frame clones only, with some absent. Of about 170,000 clones detected, around 84% appear once; the ten largest clones hold around 0.63%. The source material was peripheral blood. The receptor set was obtained from a man aged 55-75 years with COVID-19, enrolled during active disease. Each CDR3 is given with its conserved first and last residue. Fields, in order: V gene, D gene, J gene, clone size, CDR3 length, CDR3 protein, CDR3 DNA. A D gene is named only where the DNA matches it firmly. The size entry is marked missing in some rows and otherwise reads once, few, many or a size class.

v_gene: TRBV19
d_gene: TRBD1
j_gene: TRBJ1-5
abundance: -
len: 14
CDR3aa: CASSSDRGNQPQHF
CDR3nt: TGTGCCAGTAGTTCCGACAGGGGGAATCAGCCCCAGCATTTT

v_gene: TRBV7-2
d_gene: -
j_gene: TRBJ2-1
abundance: once
len: 15
CDR3aa: CASRPDGVSYNEQFF
CDR3nt: TGTGCCAGCAGGCCGGACGGGGTTTCCTACAATGAGCAGTTCTTC

v_gene: TRBV20-1
d_gene: -
j_gene: TRBJ1-5
abundance: once
len: 14
CDR3aa: CSASDSGPRQPQHF
CDR3nt: TGCAGTGCTAGTGATTCGGGTCCCCGTCAGCCCCAGCATTTT

v_gene: TRBV15
d_gene: TRBD2
j_gene: TRBJ2-5
abundance: -
len: 17
CDR3aa: CATSRPTSGGARETQYF
CDR3nt: TGTGCCACCAGCAGACCAACTAGCGGGGGGGCGAGGGAGACCCAGTACTTC

v_gene: TRBV5-6
d_gene: TRBD2
j_gene: TRBJ2-5
abundance: -
len: 16
CDR3aa: CASSLSGGARQETQYF
CDR3nt: TGTGCCAGCAGCCTCAGCGGGGGGGCTCGGCAGGAGACCCAGTACTTC

v_gene: TRBV7-2
d_gene: -
j_gene: TRBJ1-1
abundance: -
len: 14
CDR3aa: CASSFGQSNTEAFF
CDR3nt: TGTGCCAGCAGCTTTGGACAGTCGAACACTGAAGCTTTCTTT

v_gene: TRBV5-8
d_gene: -
j_gene: TRBJ1-5
abundance: -
len: 15
CDR3aa: CASSLVAGFNQPQHF
CDR3nt: TGTGCCAGCAGCTTGGTGGCAGGCTTCAATCAGCCCCAGCATTTT

v_gene: TRBV14
d_gene: -
j_gene: TRBJ1-6
abundance: -
len: 16
CDR3aa: CASSQDRPSYNSPLHF
CDR3nt: TGTGCCAGCAGCCAAGACAGGCCCTCCTATAATTCACCCCTCCACTTT

v_gene: TRBV7-2
d_gene: -
j_gene: TRBJ1-5
abundance: -
len: 13
CDR3aa: CASSQYGNQPQHF
CDR3nt: TGTGCCAGCAGCCAGTATGGCAATCAGCCCCAGCATTTT

v_gene: TRBV19
d_gene: TRBD1
j_gene: TRBJ2-7
abundance: -
len: 14
CDR3aa: CASRVQGDSYEQYF
CDR3nt: TGTGCCAGTAGGGTCCAGGGGGACTCCTACGAGCAGTACTTC

v_gene: TRBV6-5
d_gene: TRBD1
j_gene: TRBJ2-1
abundance: -
len: 14
CDR3aa: CASTGQSSYNEQFF
CDR3nt: TGTGCCAGCACGGGACAGAGCTCCTACAATGAGCAGTTCTTC

v_gene: TRBV19
d_gene: TRBD1
j_gene: TRBJ1-2
abundance: -
len: 14
CDR3aa: CASSTGQGIDGYTF
CDR3nt: TGTGCCAGTAGTACCGGACAGGGTATAGATGGCTACACCTTC

v_gene: TRBV28
d_gene: -
j_gene: TRBJ1-2
abundance: -
len: 12
CDR3aa: CASTLVTGGYTF
CDR3nt: TGTGCCAGCACCCTAGTAACAGGGGGCTACACCTTC

v_gene: TRBV6-2/TRBV6-3
d_gene: -
j_gene: TRBJ1-1
abundance: -
len: 15
CDR3aa: CASSKTTWAGTEAFF
CDR3nt: TGTGCCAGCAGTAAAACGACATGGGCGGGCACTGAAGCTTTCTTT

v_gene: TRBV30
d_gene: TRBD2
j_gene: TRBJ2-7
abundance: -
len: 11
CDR3aa: CAWSYSGGSTF
CDR3nt: TGTGCCTGGAGCTATAGCGGGGGATCCACCTTC

v_gene: TRBV7-9
d_gene: TRBD1
j_gene: TRBJ2-4
abundance: few
len: 19
CDR3aa: CASSLGGTGARVAKNIQYF
CDR3nt: TGTGCCAGCAGCTTAGGCGGGACAGGGGCCAGAGTAGCCAAAAACATTCAGTACTTC

v_gene: TRBV12-3/TRBV12-4
d_gene: TRBD1
j_gene: TRBJ2-7
abundance: -
len: 13
CDR3aa: CASSFGQGDEQYF
CDR3nt: TGTGCCAGCAGTTTCGGACAGGGGGACGAGCAGTACTTC

v_gene: TRBV29-1
d_gene: -
j_gene: TRBJ1-1
abundance: -
len: 11
CDR3aa: CSQSRDLGAFF
CDR3nt: TGCAGCCAGAGCCGGGACTTAGGGGCTTTCTTT

v_gene: TRBV5-1
d_gene: TRBD1
j_gene: TRBJ1-2
abundance: -
len: 17
CDR3aa: CASSPGQARTFNYGYTF
CDR3nt: TGCGCCAGCAGCCCGGGACAGGCACGGACATTTAACTATGGCTACACCTTC

v_gene: TRBV3-1/TRBV3-2
d_gene: -
j_gene: TRBJ1-2
abundance: -
len: 16
CDR3aa: CASSQIGSSTVHGYTF
CDR3nt: TGTGCCAGCAGCCAGATCGGGTCCTCTACCGTCCATGGCTACACCTTC

v_gene: TRBV18
d_gene: TRBD1
j_gene: TRBJ1-4
abundance: -
len: 15
CDR3aa: CASSLPDRADEKLFF
CDR3nt: TGTGCCAGCTCACTACCGGACAGGGCGGACGAAAAACTGTTTTTT

v_gene: TRBV4-3
d_gene: TRBD2
j_gene: TRBJ2-7
abundance: -
len: 16
CDR3aa: CASSQGIAGVTYEQYF
CDR3nt: TGCGCCAGCAGCCAAGGGATAGCGGGAGTAACCTACGAGCAGTACTTC

v_gene: TRBV29-1
d_gene: TRBD1
j_gene: TRBJ1-2
abundance: -
len: 14
CDR3aa: CSVGPGQGNYGYTF
CDR3nt: TGCAGCGTTGGACCGGGACAGGGGAACTATGGCTACACCTTC

v_gene: TRBV18
d_gene: TRBD1
j_gene: TRBJ1-5
abundance: -
len: 15
CDR3aa: CASSLKTGAGQPQHF
CDR3nt: TGTGCCAGCTCACTAAAGACAGGGGCTGGTCAGCCCCAGCATTTT

v_gene: TRBV6-2/TRBV6-3
d_gene: TRBD1
j_gene: TRBJ2-1
abundance: -
len: 16
CDR3aa: CASSYSQGQVHNEQFF
CDR3nt: TGTGCCAGCAGTTACTCGCAGGGACAGGTTCACAATGAGCAGTTCTTC

v_gene: TRBV19
d_gene: -
j_gene: TRBJ2-1
abundance: -
len: 17
CDR3aa: CASSIPGMGSSYNEQFF
CDR3nt: TGTGCCAGTAGTATTCCCGGGATGGGGAGCTCCTACAATGAGCAGTTCTTC

v_gene: TRBV19
d_gene: -
j_gene: TRBJ2-1
abundance: -
len: 12
CDR3aa: CASSKLVGEQFF
CDR3nt: TGTGCCAGTAGTAAACTAGTCGGCGAGCAGTTCTTC

v_gene: TRBV6-5
d_gene: -
j_gene: TRBJ1-3
abundance: once
len: 16
CDR3aa: CASSYHRISSGNTIYF
CDR3nt: TGTGCCAGCAGTTATCACAGGATTTCCTCTGGAAACACCATATATTTT

v_gene: TRBV5-6
d_gene: -
j_gene: TRBJ1-1
abundance: -
len: 15
CDR3aa: CASSRGGTPNTEAFF
CDR3nt: TGTGCCAGCAGCAGGGGTGGTACACCAAACACTGAAGCTTTCTTT

v_gene: TRBV7-2
d_gene: TRBD2
j_gene: TRBJ2-5
abundance: -
len: 11
CDR3aa: CASSLTSFRYF
CDR3nt: TGTGCCAGCAGCTTGACTAGCTTTAGGTACTTC